Below, one T cell receptor beta chain is given with its context. This clonotype came up a few times. Its cognate antigen has yet to be identified. No base quality values were provided; no much bigger clone lies one nucleotide off. This sample was included in a study of T cell repertoires in cytomegalovirus infection (dated by TCRdb to the late 2010s). As for the study more broadly: Donor HLA type was relevant to the analysis, because carriage of CMV infection together with the matching HLA type was indicated by public TCR beta signatures.

General conclusions and limits of the study: Carriers of CMV infection plus the relevant HLA type were discriminated by the cumulative frequency of public TCR beta family members in the study cohort and in an independent roughly 340-donor cohort. In the ex vivo response, HLA-C-restricted CMV-specific TCR beta clonotypes were dominant, and in two of eight donors the single most frequent clonotype came from this HLA-C-restricted group.

The listed sequencing device is Illumina HiSeq 1500. The raw public data were reprocessed by TCRdb itself: fastp quality trimming at Q25, MiXCR clonotype calling, in-frame beta chains only. Each entry is one CDR3 protein sequence, shown with its most common DNA and genes. The sample yields 600,000 to 800,000 distinct CDR3 sequences; roughly 24% were counted once. Of the sample, 7% to 9% falls within the top ten clones. Its CDR3 holds 13 amino acids, cysteine through phenylalanine. Only CDR3 DNA is held: 39 bases, read in frame from base 1. CDR1 SQVTM and CDR2 ANQGSEA are derived from the germline V gene.

The V and J genes are TRBV29-1 and TRBJ1-2, with TRBD1 matching 9 junction bases. The clonotype comes from a human donor in good health (CMV status not recorded). Some clones in this sample may be carry-over from other donors' samples. The sample taken for sequencing was CD8+ T cells from PBMCs. The sequence in DNA is TGCAGTGCTCGGACAGGGGCTAGGAATGGCTACACCTTC. Protein translation: CSARTGARNGYTF.